The T cell receptor beta chain described here comes from a study of CD8 T cells in Susac syndrome. Study-level points and caveats: The Susac syndrome CD4+ T cell repertoires displayed no clonal expansion.

V was trimmed by 3 bases and J by 4 bases, leaving 13 bases between them. The CDR3 spans 14 residues. Germline V gene sequence: CDR1 DFQATT, CDR2 SNEGSKA (reference sequence). RNA totalling about 0.45 to 1 ug underwent reverse transcription with random hexamers. Across 54 Vbeta and 13 Jbeta, TCR beta CDR3 was amplified with immunoSEQ multiplex PCR. TCRdb independently ran MiXCR on the immunoSEQ multiplex PCR reads; one entry per CDR3 protein. Of around 110,000 distinct CDR3 sequences listed, roughly 95% are singletons. A word on this clonotype: Its cognate antigen is unknown.

This sequence was found in a human donor with Susac syndrome. The rearrangement uses TRBV20-1 and TRBJ2-1, with a tentative D call TRBD1 (6 bases). Sample: CD4+ T cells from PBMCs. Written as DNA, the CDR3 is TGCAGTGCTAGGAGGACAGCTGATTACAATGAGCAGTTCTTC. This gives the protein CSARRTADYNEQFF.